What follows describes a single T cell receptor beta chain. Assay: immunoSEQ multiplex PCR; the TCRdb copy retains only in-frame clones and omits some. The repertoire holds about 130,000 clones, with more than 75% as singletons. V was clipped by 5 bases and J by 0 bases, with 7 bases between them. CDR3 length: 13 residues. CDR1 ENHRY and CDR2 SYGVKD come from the germline V gene. The sample belongs to a study of T cell responses to AZD1222 COVID-19 vaccine. The chain uses TRBV10-3 and TRBJ1-1; D is uncertain. The clonotype originates from an adult in good health. Sequences were derived from peripheral blood, sampled on day 0 of AZD1222 vaccination. The CDR3 coding sequence is TGTGCCATCAGTCCTAACATGAACACTGAAGCTTTCTTT. This sequence encodes CAISPNMNTEAFF.